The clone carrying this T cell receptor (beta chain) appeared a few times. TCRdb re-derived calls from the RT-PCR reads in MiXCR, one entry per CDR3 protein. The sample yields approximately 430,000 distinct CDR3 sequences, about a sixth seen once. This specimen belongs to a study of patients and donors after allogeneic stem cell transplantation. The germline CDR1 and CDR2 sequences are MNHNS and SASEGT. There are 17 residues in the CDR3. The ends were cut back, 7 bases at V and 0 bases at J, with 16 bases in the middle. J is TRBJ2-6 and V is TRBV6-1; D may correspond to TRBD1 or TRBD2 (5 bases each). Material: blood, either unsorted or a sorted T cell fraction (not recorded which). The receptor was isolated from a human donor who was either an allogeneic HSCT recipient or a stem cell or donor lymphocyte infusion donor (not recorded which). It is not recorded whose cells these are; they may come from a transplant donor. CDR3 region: CASTEGSKSSGANVLTF. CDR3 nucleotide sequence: TGTGCCAGCACCGAGGGGAGTAAGAGCTCTGGGGCCAACGTCCTGACTTTC.